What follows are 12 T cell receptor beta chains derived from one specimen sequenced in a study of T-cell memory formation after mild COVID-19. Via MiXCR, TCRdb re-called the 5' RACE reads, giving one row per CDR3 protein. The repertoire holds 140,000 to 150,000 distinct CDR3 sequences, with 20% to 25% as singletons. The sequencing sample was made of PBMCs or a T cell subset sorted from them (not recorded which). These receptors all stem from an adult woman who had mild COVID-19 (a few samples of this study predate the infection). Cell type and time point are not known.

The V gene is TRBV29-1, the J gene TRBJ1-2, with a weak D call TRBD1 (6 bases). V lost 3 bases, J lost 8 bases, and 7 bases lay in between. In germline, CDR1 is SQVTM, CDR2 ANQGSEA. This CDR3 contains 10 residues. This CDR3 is CSVDQGGYTF. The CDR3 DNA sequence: TGCAGCGTTGACCAGGGGGGCTACACCTTC.

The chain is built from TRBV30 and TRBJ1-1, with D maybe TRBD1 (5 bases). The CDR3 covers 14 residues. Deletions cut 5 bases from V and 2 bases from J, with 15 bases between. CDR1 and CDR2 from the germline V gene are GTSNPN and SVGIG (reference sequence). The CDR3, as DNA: TGTGCCTGGGGCCGGGGCTTGGGTAACACTGAAGCTTTCTTT. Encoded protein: CAWGRGLGNTEAFF. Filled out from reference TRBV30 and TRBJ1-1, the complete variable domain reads SQTIHQWPATLVQPVGSPLSLECTVEGTSNPNLYWYRQAAGRGLQLLFYSVGIGQISSEVPQNLSASRPQDRQFILSSKKLLLSDSGFYLCAWGRGLGNTEAFFGQGTRLTVV.

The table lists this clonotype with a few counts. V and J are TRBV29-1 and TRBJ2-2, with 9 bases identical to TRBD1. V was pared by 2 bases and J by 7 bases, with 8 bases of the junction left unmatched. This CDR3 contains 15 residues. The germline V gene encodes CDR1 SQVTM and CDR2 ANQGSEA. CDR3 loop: CSVEQSTGGIGELFF. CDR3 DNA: TGCAGCGTTGAACAGTCGACAGGGGGTATCGGGGAGCTGTTTTTT.

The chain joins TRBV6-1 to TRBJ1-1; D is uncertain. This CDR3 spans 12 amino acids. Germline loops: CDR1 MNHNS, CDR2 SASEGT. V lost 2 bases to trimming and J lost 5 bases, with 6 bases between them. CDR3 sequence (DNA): TGTGCCAGCAGTGAACACCCGACTGAAGCTTTCTTT. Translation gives CASSEHPTEAFF.

In DNA, the CDR3 is TGCGCCAGCAGCCTAGGCCCCTCGAGCTCCTACAATGAGCAGTTCTTC. It codes for CASSLGPSSSYNEQFF. This chain uses TRBV5-1 with TRBJ2-1; D remains ambiguous. The CDR3 has 16 residues. CDR1 SGHRS and CDR2 YFSETQ come from the germline V gene. Trimming took off 4 bases at V and 0 bases at J, with 14 bases between the two ends.

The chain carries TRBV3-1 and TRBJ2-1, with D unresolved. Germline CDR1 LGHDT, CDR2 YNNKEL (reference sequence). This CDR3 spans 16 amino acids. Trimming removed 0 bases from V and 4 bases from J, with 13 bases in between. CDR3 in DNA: TGTGCCAGCAGCCAAGAGATGGAGAGCTGGTACAATGAGCAGTTCTTC. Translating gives CASSQEMESWYNEQFF.

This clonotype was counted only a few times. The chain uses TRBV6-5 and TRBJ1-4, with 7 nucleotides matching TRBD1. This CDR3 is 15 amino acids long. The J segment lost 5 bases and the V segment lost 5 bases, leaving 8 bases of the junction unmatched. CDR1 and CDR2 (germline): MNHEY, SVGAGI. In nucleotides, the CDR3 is TGTGCCAGCAGTCAGTCGGACAGGAAAAATGAAAAACTGTTTTTT. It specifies CASSQSDRKNEKLFF.

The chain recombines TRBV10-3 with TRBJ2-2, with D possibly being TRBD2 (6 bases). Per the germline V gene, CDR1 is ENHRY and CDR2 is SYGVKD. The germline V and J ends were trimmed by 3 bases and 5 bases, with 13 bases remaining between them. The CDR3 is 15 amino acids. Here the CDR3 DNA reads TGTGCCATCAGTGATTGGAGGGTCGAGACCGGGGAGCTGTTTTTT. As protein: CAISDWRVETGELFF.

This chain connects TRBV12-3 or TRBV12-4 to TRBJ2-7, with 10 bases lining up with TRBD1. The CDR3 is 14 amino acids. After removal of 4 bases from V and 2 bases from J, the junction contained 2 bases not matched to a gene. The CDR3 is CASSSGTGAYEQYF. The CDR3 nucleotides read TGTGCCAGCAGTTCCGGGACAGGGGCCTACGAGCAGTACTTC.

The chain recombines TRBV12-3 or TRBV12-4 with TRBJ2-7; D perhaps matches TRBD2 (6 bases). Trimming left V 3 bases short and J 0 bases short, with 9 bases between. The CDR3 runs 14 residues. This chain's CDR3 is CASSFGGTSYEQYF. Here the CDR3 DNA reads TGTGCCAGCAGTTTCGGGGGTACCTCCTACGAGCAGTACTTC.

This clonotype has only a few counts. The CDR3 here is CATSDGSYEQYF. In DNA, the CDR3 is TGTGCCACCAGTGATGGGAGCTACGAGCAGTACTTC. This chain connects TRBV24-1 to TRBJ2-7; TRBD2 might be the D (5 bases). CDR1 is KGHDR, CDR2 SFDVKD, per germline. This CDR3 has 12 residues. The V end lost 3 bases, the J end lost 3 bases, and 5 bases lay between the germline ends.

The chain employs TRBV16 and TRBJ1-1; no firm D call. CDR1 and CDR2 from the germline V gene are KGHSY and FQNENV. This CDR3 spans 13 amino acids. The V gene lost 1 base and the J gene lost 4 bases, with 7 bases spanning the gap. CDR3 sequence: CASSQYHSTEAFF. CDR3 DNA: TGTGCCAGCAGCCAATATCACAGCACTGAAGCTTTCTTT.